A selection of T cell receptor beta chains follows, all from one sample in a study of shared clonotypes between healthy human individuals. Assay used: immunoSEQ multiplex PCR; TCRdb lists only in-frame clones, some missing. This sample carries about 660,000 clones, 74% of them seen once, and the ten largest clones take under 2%. The sequenced sample was memory CD4+ T cells sorted from blood. Receptors were obtained from a woman aged 25 to 39 in good health. Both conserved end residues are part of each CDR3. D genes are given only for firm matches. Clone size appears in some rows only: once, few, many, or a class for an expanded clone.

NA	NA	TRBV19	TRBJ1-3	TGTGCCAGTGCGCCCGGGGGAGGGTACTCTGGAAACACCATATATTTT	CASAPGGGYSGNTIYF
NA	TRBD2	TRBV30	TRBJ2-1	TGTGCCTGGAGTGTAGGGACTAGCGGGGGGAATGAGCAGTTCTTC	CAWSVGTSGGNEQFF
once	TRBD2	TRBV5-4	TRBJ2-2	TGTGCCAGCAGCTTGGGCGGACTAGCGGAGAACACCGGGGAGCTGTTTTTT	CASSLGGLAENTGELFF
many	TRBD1	TRBV10-2	TRBJ2-3	TGCGCCAGCATGAATGGACAGGGAACAGATACGCAGTATTTT	CASMNGQGTDTQYF
once	TRBD1	TRBV28	TRBJ2-3	TGTGCCAGCAGTAGAAAGACAGGGTCGGATACGCAGTATTTT	CASSRKTGSDTQYF
many	TRBD2	TRBV11-2	TRBJ2-5	TGTGCCAGCAGCTCCCAGCGGGAGAAAGAGACCCAGTACTTC	CASSSQREKETQYF
NA	NA	TRBV9	TRBJ1-2	TGTGCCAGCAGCGTAGTCGGCGGAACGGATGGCTACACCTTC	CASSVVGGTDGYTF
NA	TRBD1	TRBV27	TRBJ1-5	TGTGCCAGCAGCGATACAGGGGTAGATCAGCCCCAGCATTTT	CASSDTGVDQPQHF
NA	TRBD2	TRBV28	TRBJ2-7	TGTGCCAGCAGCCCCGGGACTAGCGGGGATTCCTACGAGCAGTACTTC	CASSPGTSGDSYEQYF
few	TRBD2	TRBV27	TRBJ2-7	TGTGCCAGCAGTCCCGGGACTAGCTGGTCCTACGAGCAGTACTTC	CASSPGTSWSYEQYF
NA	NA	TRBV5-4	TRBJ1-1	TGTGCCAGTGGAGGCCCGAACACTGAAGCTTTCTTT	CASGGPNTEAFF
NA	NA	TRBV6-6	TRBJ2-2	TGTGCCAGTGGGCGGGACGCGAACACCGGGGAGCTGTTTTTT	CASGRDANTGELFF
NA	NA	TRBV15	TRBJ2-1	TGTGCCACCAGCAGAGAAGCATGGGTTAGCTCCTACAATGAGCAGTTCTTC	CATSREAWVSSYNEQFF
NA	NA	TRBV14	TRBJ1-1	TGTGCCAGCAGCCACAGAGTGCGCACTGAAGCTTTCTTT	CASSHRVRTEAFF
once	NA	TRBV27	TRBJ1-6	TGTGCCAGCAGCCGGGAGGTGCCATCGAGCTCCTATAATTCACCCCTCCACTTT	CASSREVPSSSYNSPLHF
NA	NA	TRBV6-4	TRBJ1-2	TGTGCCAGCAGTGACCCCCCCCACTATGGCTACACCTTC	CASSDPPHYGYTF
NA	NA	TRBV19	TRBJ1-6	TGTGCCAGTAGTCCCCTCGGGGATTCACCCCTCCACTTT	CASSPLGDSPLHF
few	NA	TRBV28	TRBJ1-3	TGTGCCAGCAGTTTATCCTTCTCTGGTTCTGGAAACACCATATATTTT	CASSLSFSGSGNTIYF
NA	TRBD2	TRBV6-6	TRBJ2-7	TGTGCCAGCAAGACTAGCGGGAGCCACGAGCAGTACTTC	CASKTSGSHEQYF
few	NA	TRBV2	TRBJ2-5	TGTGCCAGCATGAGAGGGTCAGGGGGACTATCCGCGACCCAGTACTTC	CASMRGSGGLSATQYF
few	NA	TRBV6-1	TRBJ1-2	TGTGCCAGCAGTGAGGGGCAGTCTTACATGAGCTACACCTTC	CASSEGQSYMSYTF
NA	TRBD1	TRBV28	TRBJ2-3	TGTGCCAGCAGTTCATGGACAGGGGGGTCAGATACGCAGTATTTT	CASSSWTGGSDTQYF
NA	NA	TRBV6-1	TRBJ1-2	TGTGCCAGCAGGAGGGAGGAGAACTATGGCTACACCTTC	CASRREENYGYTF
NA	TRBD1	TRBV6-5	TRBJ2-7	TGTGCCAGCTCCTCTGGACAGGGGTACGAGCAGTACTTC	CASSSGQGYEQYF
NA	NA	TRBV28	TRBJ1-1	TGTGCCAGCAGTTTTTGGGGCCAGAACACTGAAGCTTTCTTT	CASSFWGQNTEAFF
NA	NA	TRBV19	TRBJ1-2	TGTGCCAGTAGTATGTGGGTCGGCAGGGGAGATGGCTACACCTTC	CASSMWVGRGDGYTF
NA	NA	TRBV29-1	TRBJ2-2	TGCAGCTACCTGGGGGGCGGGGTAAACACCGGGGAGCTGTTTTTT	CSYLGGGVNTGELFF
NA	NA	TRBV28	TRBJ1-2	TGTGCCAGCAGGGACCGCGGGGATAACTATGGCTACACCTTC	CASRDRGDNYGYTF
NA	NA	TRBV21-1	TRBJ1-1	TGTGCCAGCAGCAAAGCCAGCCTTGGACAGTCGAACACTGAAGCTTTCTTT	CASSKASLGQSNTEAFF
few	TRBD2	TRBV7-9	TRBJ2-2	TGTGCCAGCAGCTTTAGCGGGGCGAACACCGGGGAGCTGTTTTTT	CASSFSGANTGELFF
few	TRBD1	TRBV9	TRBJ1-2	TGTGCCAGCAGCGTAGGACAGGGCAACTATGGCTACACCTTC	CASSVGQGNYGYTF
NA	NA	TRBV10-3	TRBJ2-7	TGTGCCATCAGTGATGGCGGAACCTACGAGCAGTACTTC	CAISDGGTYEQYF
few	TRBD2	TRBV5-1	TRBJ2-2	TGCGCCAGCAGCCCCATAGGGACTAGCGGGAGGCGCCCCGGGGAGCTGTTTTTT	CASSPIGTSGRRPGELFF
once	NA	TRBV5-4	TRBJ2-5	TGTGCCAGCAGCACGTCAACAGGGTGGGGCGAGACCCAGTACTTC	CASSTSTGWGETQYF
NA	NA	TRBV2	TRBJ1-4	TGTGCCAGCAGGGGTTTAGATACAACTAATGAAAAACTGTTTTTT	CASRGLDTTNEKLFF
NA	NA	TRBV6-6	TRBJ2-7	TGTGCCAGCAGTCATCAGGACGGTACGAACCAGTACTTC	CASSHQDGTNQYF
once	TRBD2	TRBV11-1	TRBJ2-2	TGTGCCAGCAGCTTAGCGTCGGGACTAGCCGGGGAGCTGTTTTTT	CASSLASGLAGELFF
NA	NA	TRBV19	TRBJ1-4	TGTGCCAGTCGCAACCTCCCTGGTGAAAAACTGTTTTTT	CASRNLPGEKLFF
NA	TRBD1	TRBV6-1	TRBJ2-4	TGTGCCAGCAGTGACGGGACAGGAATAGCCAAAAACATTCAGTACTTC	CASSDGTGIAKNIQYF
NA	NA	TRBV7-9	TRBJ1-1	TGTGCCAGCAGCTTATTTCTGGGGGCGAACACTGAAGCTTTCTTT	CASSLFLGANTEAFF
NA	TRBD2	TRBV7-9	TRBJ2-5	TGTGCCAGCAGCTGGGGACTAGCGTCAGAGACCCAGTACTTC	CASSWGLASETQYF
few	NA	TRBV25-1	TRBJ1-5	TGTGCCAGCAGTGAAACGACGGAACCCCAGCATTTT	CASSETTEPQHF
NA	TRBD2	TRBV5-1	TRBJ2-7	TGCGCCAGCAGCGCTAGTGTAGCGGGCCTCTACGAGCAGTACTTC	CASSASVAGLYEQYF
NA	NA	TRBV5-1	TRBJ2-5	TGCGCCAGCAGCTCTCTGGACAGACCGGGGACCCAGTACTTC	CASSSLDRPGTQYF
NA	TRBD2	TRBV27	TRBJ2-3	TGTGCCAGCATTGGGCTAGCGGGAGGTGGAGATACGCAGTATTTT	CASIGLAGGGDTQYF
NA	NA	TRBV6-5	TRBJ2-7	TGTGCCAGCAGTATAACCCGGGAGAACCTTTACGAGCAGTACTTC	CASSITRENLYEQYF
NA	TRBD1	TRBV4-2	TRBJ1-1	TGTGCCAGCAGCCAAGGGGGGACAGGGGGAGAGACTGAAGCTTTCTTT	CASSQGGTGGETEAFF
once	NA	TRBV27	TRBJ1-4	TGTGCCAGCAGTTTAATCGCAGGAAATGAAAAACTGTTTTTT	CASSLIAGNEKLFF
NA	NA	TRBV30	TRBJ2-3	TGTGCCTGGAGCCTAGCCCGGGGGGCTAGCACAGATACGCAGTATTTT	CAWSLARGASTDTQYF
NA	TRBD2	TRBV11-2	TRBJ2-1	TGTGCCAGCAGCTTAAGCCTAGCGGGGTACAATGAGCAGTTCTTC	CASSLSLAGYNEQFF